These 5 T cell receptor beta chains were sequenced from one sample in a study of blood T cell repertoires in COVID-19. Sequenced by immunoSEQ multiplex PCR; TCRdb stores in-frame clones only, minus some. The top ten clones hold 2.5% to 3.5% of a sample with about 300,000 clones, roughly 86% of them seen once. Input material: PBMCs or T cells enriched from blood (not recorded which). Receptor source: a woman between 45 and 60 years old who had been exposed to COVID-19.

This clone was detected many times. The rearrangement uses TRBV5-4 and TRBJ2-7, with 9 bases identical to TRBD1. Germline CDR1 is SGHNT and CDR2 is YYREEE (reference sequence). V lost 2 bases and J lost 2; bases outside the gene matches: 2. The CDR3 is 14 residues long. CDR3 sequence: CASSLRQGAYEQYF. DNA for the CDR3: TGTGCCAGCAGCTTACGACAGGGGGCCTACGAGCAGTACTTC.

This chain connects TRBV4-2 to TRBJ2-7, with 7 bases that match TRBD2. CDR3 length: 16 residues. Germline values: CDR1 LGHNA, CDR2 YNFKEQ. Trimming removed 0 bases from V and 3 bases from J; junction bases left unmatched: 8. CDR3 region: CASSQDRASGIYEQYF. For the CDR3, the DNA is TGTGCCAGCAGCCAAGATCGGGCTAGCGGTATCTACGAGCAGTACTTC.

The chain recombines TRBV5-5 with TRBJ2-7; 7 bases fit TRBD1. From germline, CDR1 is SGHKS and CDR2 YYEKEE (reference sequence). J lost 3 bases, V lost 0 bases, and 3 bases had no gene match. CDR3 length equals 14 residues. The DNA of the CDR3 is TGTGCCAGCAGCTTGGAGGGGGCGGGCTACGAGCAGTACTTC. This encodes CASSLEGAGYEQYF.

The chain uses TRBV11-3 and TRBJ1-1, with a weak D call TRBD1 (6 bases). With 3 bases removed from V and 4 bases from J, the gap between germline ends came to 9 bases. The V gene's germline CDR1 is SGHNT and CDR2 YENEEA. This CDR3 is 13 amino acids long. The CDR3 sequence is CASSFRGGTEAFF. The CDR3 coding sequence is TGTGCCAGCAGCTTTAGGGGGGGCACTGAAGCTTTCTTT.

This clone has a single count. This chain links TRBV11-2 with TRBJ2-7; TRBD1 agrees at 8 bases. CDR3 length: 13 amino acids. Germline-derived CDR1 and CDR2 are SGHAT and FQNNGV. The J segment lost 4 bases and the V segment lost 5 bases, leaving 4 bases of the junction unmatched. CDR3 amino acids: CASSLRDRYEQYF. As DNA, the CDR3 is TGTGCCAGCAGCCTGCGGGACAGGTACGAGCAGTACTTC.